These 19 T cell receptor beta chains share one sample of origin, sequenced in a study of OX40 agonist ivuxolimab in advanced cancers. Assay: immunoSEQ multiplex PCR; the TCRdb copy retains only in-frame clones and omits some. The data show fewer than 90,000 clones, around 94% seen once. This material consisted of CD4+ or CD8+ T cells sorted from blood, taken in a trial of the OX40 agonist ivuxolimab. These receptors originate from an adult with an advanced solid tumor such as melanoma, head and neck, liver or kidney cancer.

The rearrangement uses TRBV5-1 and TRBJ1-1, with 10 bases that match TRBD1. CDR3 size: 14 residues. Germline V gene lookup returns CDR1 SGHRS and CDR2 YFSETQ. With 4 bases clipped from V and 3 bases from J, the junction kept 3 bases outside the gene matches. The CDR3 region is CASSMGQGHTEAFF. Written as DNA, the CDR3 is TGCGCCAGCAGCATGGGACAGGGGCACACTGAAGCTTTCTTT.

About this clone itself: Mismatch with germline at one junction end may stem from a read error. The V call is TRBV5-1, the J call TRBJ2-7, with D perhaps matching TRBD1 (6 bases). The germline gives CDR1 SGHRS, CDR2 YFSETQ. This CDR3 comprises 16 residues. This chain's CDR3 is CASRLGLTGPSYEQYF. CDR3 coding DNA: TGCGCCAGCAGATTGGGCCTAACAGGGCCCTCCTACGAGCAGTACTTC. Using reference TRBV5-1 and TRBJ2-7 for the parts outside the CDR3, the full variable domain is KAGVTQTPRYLIKTRGQQVTLSCSPISGHRSVSWYQQTPGQGLQFLFEYFSETQRNKGNFPGRFSGRQFSNSRSEMNVSTLELGDSALYLCASRLGLTGPSYEQYFGPGTRLTVT.

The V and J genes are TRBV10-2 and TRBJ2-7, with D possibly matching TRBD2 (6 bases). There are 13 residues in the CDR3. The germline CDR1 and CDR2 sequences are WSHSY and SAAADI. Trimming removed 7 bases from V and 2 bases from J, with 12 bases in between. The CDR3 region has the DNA TGCGCCAGCAAGGAGCGGGCCGCCTACGAGCAGTACTTC. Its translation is CASKERAAYEQYF.

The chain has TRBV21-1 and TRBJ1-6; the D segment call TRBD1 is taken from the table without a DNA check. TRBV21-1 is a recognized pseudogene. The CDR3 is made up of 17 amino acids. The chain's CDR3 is CASSKLDRDRGLAALHF. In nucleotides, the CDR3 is TGTGCCAGCAGCAAACTAGACCGGGACAGGGGACTCGCGGCCCTCCACTTT.

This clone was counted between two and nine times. CDR3 amino acids: CASGRVDTQYF. CDR3 nucleotides: TGTGCCAGCGGGAGGGTGGATACGCAGTATTTT. J is TRBJ2-3 and V is TRBV2; the match to TRBD2 covers 7 bases. The CDR3 has 11 residues. V was pared by 8 bases and J by 6 bases, with 2 bases of the junction left unmatched. Germline assignment: CDR1 SNHLY and CDR2 FYNNEI.

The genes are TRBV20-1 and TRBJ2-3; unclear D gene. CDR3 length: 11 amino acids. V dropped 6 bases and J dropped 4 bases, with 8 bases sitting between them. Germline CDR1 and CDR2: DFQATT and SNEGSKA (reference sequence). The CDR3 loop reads CSASIADTQYF. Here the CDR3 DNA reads TGCAGTGCCTCTATCGCAGATACGCAGTATTTT.

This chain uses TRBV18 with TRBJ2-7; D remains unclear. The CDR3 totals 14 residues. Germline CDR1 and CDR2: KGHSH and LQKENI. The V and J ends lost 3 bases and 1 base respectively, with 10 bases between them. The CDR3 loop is CASSPLRFSYEQYF. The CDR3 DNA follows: TGTGCCAGCTCACCTTTGCGTTTTTCCTACGAGCAGTACTTC.

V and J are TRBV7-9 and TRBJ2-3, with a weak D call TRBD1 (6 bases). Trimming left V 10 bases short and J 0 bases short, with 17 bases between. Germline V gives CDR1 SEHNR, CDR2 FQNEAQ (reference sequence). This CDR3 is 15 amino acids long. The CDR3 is CATAPWQGSTDTQYF. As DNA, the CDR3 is TGTGCCACCGCGCCATGGCAGGGGAGCACAGATACGCAGTATTTT.

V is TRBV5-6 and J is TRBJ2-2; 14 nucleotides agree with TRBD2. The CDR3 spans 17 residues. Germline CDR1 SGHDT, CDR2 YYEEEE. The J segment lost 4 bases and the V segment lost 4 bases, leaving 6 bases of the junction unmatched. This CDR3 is CASSAGLAGASTGELFF. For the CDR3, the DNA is TGTGCCAGCAGCGCGGGACTAGCGGGAGCGAGCACCGGGGAGCTGTTTTTT.

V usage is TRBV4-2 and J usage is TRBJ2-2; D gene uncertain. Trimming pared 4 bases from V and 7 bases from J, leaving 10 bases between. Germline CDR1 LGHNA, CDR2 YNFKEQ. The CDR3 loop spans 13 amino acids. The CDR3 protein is CASSLGWVGELFF. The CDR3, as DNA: TGTGCCAGCAGCCTCGGTTGGGTCGGGGAGCTGTTTTTT.

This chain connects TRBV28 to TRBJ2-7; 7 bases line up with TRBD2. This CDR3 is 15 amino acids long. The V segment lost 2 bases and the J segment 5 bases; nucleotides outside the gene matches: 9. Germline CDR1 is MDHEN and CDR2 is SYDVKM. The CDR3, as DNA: TGTGCCAGCAGTTTACGGTCCGGGAGGATCCACGAGCAGTACTTC. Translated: CASSLRSGRIHEQYF.

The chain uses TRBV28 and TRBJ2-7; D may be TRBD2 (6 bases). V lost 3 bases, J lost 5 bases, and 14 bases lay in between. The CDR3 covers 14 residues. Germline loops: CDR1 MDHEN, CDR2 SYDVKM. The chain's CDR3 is CASSFGGKKDEQYF. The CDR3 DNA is TGTGCCAGCAGTTTCGGGGGTAAGAAAGACGAGCAGTACTTC.

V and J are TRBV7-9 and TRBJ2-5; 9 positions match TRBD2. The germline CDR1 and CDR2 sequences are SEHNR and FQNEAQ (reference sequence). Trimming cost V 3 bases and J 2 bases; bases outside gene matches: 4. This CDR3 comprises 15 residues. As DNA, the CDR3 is TGTGCCAGCAGCTTGGCCACTAGCGGGCAAGAGACCCAGTACTTC. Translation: CASSLATSGQETQYF. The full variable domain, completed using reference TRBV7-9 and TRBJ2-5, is DTGVSQNPRHKITKRGQNVTFRCDPISEHNRLYWYRQTLGQGPEFLTYFQNEAQLEKSRLLSDRFSAERPKGSFSTLEIQRTEQGDSAMYLCASSLATSGQETQYFGPGTRLLVL.

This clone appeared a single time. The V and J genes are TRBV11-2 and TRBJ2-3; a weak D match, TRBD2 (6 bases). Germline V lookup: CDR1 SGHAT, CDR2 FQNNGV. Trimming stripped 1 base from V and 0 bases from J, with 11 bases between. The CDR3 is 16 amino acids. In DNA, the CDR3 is TGTGCCAGCAGCTTAGCGGGGGACTCTAGCACAGATACGCAGTATTTT. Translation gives CASSLAGDSSTDTQYF. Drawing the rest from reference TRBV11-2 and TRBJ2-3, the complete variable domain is EAGVAQSPRYKIIEKRQSVAFWCNPISGHATLYWYQQILGQGPKLLIQFQNNGVVDDSQLPKDRFSAERLKGVDSTLKIQPAKLEDSAVYLCASSLAGDSSTDTQYFGPGTRLTVL.

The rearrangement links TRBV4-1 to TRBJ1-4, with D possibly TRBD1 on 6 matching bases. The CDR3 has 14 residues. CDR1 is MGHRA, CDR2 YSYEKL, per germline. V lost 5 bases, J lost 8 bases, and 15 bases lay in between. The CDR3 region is CASSKQGSSEKLFF. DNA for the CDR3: TGCGCCAGCAGCAAACAGGGATCATCCGAAAAACTGTTTTTT.

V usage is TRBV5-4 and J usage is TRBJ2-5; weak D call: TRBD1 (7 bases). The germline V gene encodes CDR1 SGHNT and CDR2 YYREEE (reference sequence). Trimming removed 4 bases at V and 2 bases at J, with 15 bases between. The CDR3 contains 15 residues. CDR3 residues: CASSKQTGRQETQYF. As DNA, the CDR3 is TGTGCCAGCAGCAAACAGACAGGGAGGCAAGAGACCCAGTACTTC.

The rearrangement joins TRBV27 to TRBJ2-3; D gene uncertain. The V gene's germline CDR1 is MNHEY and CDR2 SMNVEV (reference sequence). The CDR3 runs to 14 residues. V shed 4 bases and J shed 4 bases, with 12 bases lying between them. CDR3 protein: CASSSPDRSDTQYF. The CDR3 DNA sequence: TGTGCCAGCAGTTCTCCGGACCGTTCAGATACGCAGTATTTT.

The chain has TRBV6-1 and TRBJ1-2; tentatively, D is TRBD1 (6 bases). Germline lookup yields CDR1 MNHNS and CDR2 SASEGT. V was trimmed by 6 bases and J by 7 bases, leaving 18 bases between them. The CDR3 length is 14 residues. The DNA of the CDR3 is TGTGCCAGCAGGACGCTACAGGGAGGAGGTGGCTACACCTTC. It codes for CASRTLQGGGGYTF.

CDR3 amino acids: CASSPGGQRAEAFF. In DNA, the CDR3 is TGTGCCAGCAGCCCCGGGGGGCAAAGGGCTGAAGCTTTCTTT. The chain combines TRBV11-1 with TRBJ1-1; D possibly corresponds to TRBD1 (6 bases). This CDR3 is built from 14 residues. Per the germline V gene, CDR1 is SGHAT and CDR2 is FQDESV (reference sequence). Trimming removed 5 bases at V and 6 bases at J, with 16 bases between.